This section outlines one T cell receptor (beta chain) sequence together with its context. These data are taken from a study of cytomegalovirus exposure and HLA in healthy donors. In germline, CDR1 is MDHEN, CDR2 SYDVKM. The junction had 12 bases not matched to a gene; V was cut back by 6 bases and J by 4 bases. This CDR3 comprises 16 residues. A multiplex PCR was run with 60 Vbeta primers and 13 Jbeta primers. TCRdb keeps only in-frame clones here, not all; method: immunoSEQ multiplex PCR. Among about 190,000 clones listed, about four fifths were seen once. Sequenced input: PBMCs. This TCR came from a woman in her fifties or sixties in good health and CMV-seropositive. The chain couples TRBV28 to TRBJ2-7, with TRBD2 matching 10 bases. In DNA form, the CDR3 reads TGTGCCAGCAGCTCACCCGGGACTAGCGAGTTGTACGAGCAGTACTTC. This translates into CASSSPGTSELYEQYF.